This is a list of T cell receptor beta chains from one sample in a study of T cell responses to AZD1222 COVID-19 vaccine. Using immunoSEQ multiplex PCR, the repertoire was profiled, and TCRdb retains in-frame clones only, with some absent. The sample holds some 160,000 clones; approximately 90% are singletons and the top ten take approximately 1%. The input for sequencing was peripheral blood, taken 28 days after the second AZD1222 dose. The receptor set was obtained from an adult who received the AZD1222 COVID-19 vaccine. Each CDR3 is given with its conserved first and last residue. The order of the fields is clone size, J gene, CDR3 length, V gene, D gene, CDR3 DNA, CDR3 protein. A D gene is named only where the DNA matches it firmly. Clone size is not always given. Where it is, it says once, few, many or a class for expanded clones.

-,TRBJ1-2,14,TRBV3-1/TRBV3-2,-,TGTGCCAGCAGCCAACCTTTCCCCCCGGGGGGCTACACCTTC,CASSQPFPPGGYTF
-,TRBJ2-2,14,TRBV9,TRBD1,TGTGCCAGCAGCATGGGACAGGTTGGCGGGGAGCTGTTTTTT,CASSMGQVGGELFF
-,TRBJ1-1,18,TRBV7-9,-,TGTGCCAGCAGCTTATACGAATTTGGAGTACCAAGGAACACTGAAGCTTTCTTT,CASSLYEFGVPRNTEAFF
few,TRBJ2-7,14,TRBV19,-,TGTGCCAGTAGTATAGACAGGCGCGCCTACGAGCAGTACTTC,CASSIDRRAYEQYF
-,TRBJ1-1,14,TRBV2,TRBD1,TGTGCCAGCAGTGAGCAGGGGGCGAACACTGAAGCTTTCTTT,CASSEQGANTEAFF
-,TRBJ2-7,11,TRBV10-2,-,TGCGCCACCGAGGGCACCTACGAGCAGTACTTC,CATEGTYEQYF
-,TRBJ1-4,15,TRBV7-8,TRBD1,TGTGCCAGCAGCTTTGACAGGGTTCTGGGTGAAAAACTGTTTTTT,CASSFDRVLGEKLFF
-,TRBJ1-1,14,TRBV4-2,-,TGTGCCAGCAGCCAAGATCAAGAGAACACTGAAGCTTTCTTT,CASSQDQENTEAFF
-,TRBJ1-5,12,TRBV7-9,-,TGTGCCAGCAGCGGACAATCGCAGCCCCAGCATTTT,CASSGQSQPQHF
-,TRBJ1-1,15,TRBV4-2,TRBD1,TGTGCCAGCAGCCGCGACAGGGACCCGAACACTGAAGCTTTCTTT,CASSRDRDPNTEAFF
-,TRBJ2-1,16,TRBV5-1,-,TGCGCCAGCAGCCACGGAGGCGGGGACTCCTACAATGAGCAGTTCTTC,CASSHGGGDSYNEQFF
-,TRBJ2-7,16,TRBV4-1,-,TGCGCCAGCAGCCGCATCAACCGGGACGGAGCCTACGAGCAGTACTTC,CASSRINRDGAYEQYF
-,TRBJ2-3,15,TRBV5-1,TRBD2,TGCGCCAGCAGCTTACAGCGGGGGACCACAGATACGCAGTATTTT,CASSLQRGTTDTQYF
-,TRBJ1-2,15,TRBV2,-,TGTGCCAGCAGTGAAGCGGAGGGACTTAACTATGGCTACACCTTC,CASSEAEGLNYGYTF
few,TRBJ2-3,15,TRBV7-6,TRBD2,TGTGCCAGCAGCTCGACTGGACTAGTCACAGATACGCAGTATTTT,CASSSTGLVTDTQYF
-,TRBJ2-7,13,TRBV6-5,-,TGTGCCAGCAGAATACAGGGAAGATACGAGCAGTACTTC,CASRIQGRYEQYF
-,TRBJ1-2,13,TRBV2,-,TGTGCCAGCAGTGAAGTTTGGGATCATGGCTACACCTTC,CASSEVWDHGYTF
-,TRBJ2-5,16,TRBV6-2/TRBV6-3,-,TGTGCCAGCAGCCCCCTGGCAGGGCGCCTTGGAGAGACCCAGTACTTC,CASSPLAGRLGETQYF
-,TRBJ2-5,14,TRBV3-1/TRBV3-2,-,TGTGCCAGCAGCCAAGATCTTGCACAAGAGACCCAGTACTTC,CASSQDLAQETQYF
-,TRBJ1-6,14,TRBV5-6,-,TGTGCCAGCAGCTTGAGTGACCTAAATTCACCCCTCCACTTT,CASSLSDLNSPLHF
-,TRBJ2-2,16,TRBV5-6,-,TGTGCCAGCAGCTTGGACTCCTTGTCGAACACCGGGGAGCTGTTTTTT,CASSLDSLSNTGELFF
-,TRBJ1-1,14,TRBV2,-,TGTGCCAGCAACCCGGGACCGGTGAACACTGAAGCTTTCTTT,CASNPGPVNTEAFF
few,TRBJ2-2,14,TRBV10-3,-,TGTGCCACTCGGACCCCGGGCGGCACCGGGGAGCTGTTTTTT,CATRTPGGTGELFF
few,TRBJ2-7,14,TRBV4-1,-,TGCGCCAGCAGCCAGGACTCAGGGTTGCACGAGCAGTACTTC,CASSQDSGLHEQYF
once,TRBJ1-2,14,TRBV19,-,TGTGCCAGTAGTATCACGTATTTGGTTTATGGCTACACCTTC,CASSITYLVYGYTF
-,TRBJ2-3,17,TRBV5-1,-,TGCGCCAGCAGCTTGGCCCGAGGAGGAAGCCGCACAGATACGCAGTATTTT,CASSLARGGSRTDTQYF
-,TRBJ2-2,15,TRBV6-2/TRBV6-3,TRBD2,TGTGCCAGCAGTCGGACTAGCGGGGGCACCGGGGAGCTGTTTTTT,CASSRTSGGTGELFF
-,TRBJ2-5,19,TRBV27,-,TGTGCCAGCAGTTCTCGTAAAATGGGGTTCACAGGCACTCAAGAGACCCAGTACTTC,CASSSRKMGFTGTQETQYF
-,TRBJ2-7,13,TRBV7-2,-,TGTGCCAGCAGCTTAGGCGGGGCCCACGAGCAGTACTTC,CASSLGGAHEQYF
-,TRBJ2-7,13,TRBV6-1,-,TGTGCCAGCAGTGACGGGGCCCCCTACGAGCAGTACTTC,CASSDGAPYEQYF
few,TRBJ1-3,16,TRBV6-1,-,TGTGCCAGCAGTGAGCTCGTGGGGGGGCCTGGAAACACCATATATTTT,CASSELVGGPGNTIYF
-,TRBJ2-7,14,TRBV2,TRBD1,TGTGCCAGCAGTCCCAAAACAGGGGGGTACGAGCAGTACTTC,CASSPKTGGYEQYF
once,TRBJ2-7,12,TRBV12-3/TRBV12-4,-,TGTGCCAGCAGTTTTCCCCTGGGTGAGCAGTACTTC,CASSFPLGEQYF
few,TRBJ2-7,16,TRBV9,-,TGTGCCAGCAGCGTAGGGTCTGGCGGGTCAGCCTACGAGCAGTACTTC,CASSVGSGGSAYEQYF
-,TRBJ2-2,16,TRBV19,-,TGTGCCAGTAGTATTCGTCGGGCGGCGAACACCGGGGAGCTGTTTTTT,CASSIRRAANTGELFF
-,TRBJ2-7,13,TRBV12-3/TRBV12-4,-,TGTGCCAGCAGTTTTGGAGGCTTCTACGAGCAGTACTTC,CASSFGGFYEQYF
-,TRBJ2-7,16,TRBV7-6,-,TGTGCCAGCAGCTTAGGGCAGGGGATTAGCCTTGACGAGCAGTACTTC,CASSLGQGISLDEQYF
-,TRBJ1-4,15,TRBV5-1,-,TGCGCCAGCAGCCCGAGGACGGACGGTAATGAAAAACTGTTTTTT,CASSPRTDGNEKLFF
-,TRBJ1-5,15,TRBV6-5,-,TGTGCCAGCTCAACCCAAAGGGGGGGTTATCAGCCCCAGCATTTT,CASSTQRGGYQPQHF
-,TRBJ1-6,13,TRBV5-6,-,TGTGCCAGCAGCCCGACCCGGAGTTCACCCCTCCACTTT,CASSPTRSSPLHF
-,TRBJ2-3,15,TRBV10-3,TRBD1,TGTGCCATCAGATCGGACAGGACAAGCACAGATACGCAGTATTTT,CAIRSDRTSTDTQYF
once,TRBJ1-2,14,TRBV6-2/TRBV6-3,-,TGTGCCAGCAGTTTTCCAGACAGGTCTGCTGGCTACACCTTC,CASSFPDRSAGYTF
-,TRBJ2-3,14,TRBV7-2,-,TGTGCGAGCGGGACGGGGGCCTCCACAGATACGCAGTATTTT,CASGTGASTDTQYF
-,TRBJ2-5,14,TRBV7-9,TRBD2,TGTGCCAGCAGCGGTCGGACTAGCGTGGAGACCCAGTACTTC,CASSGRTSVETQYF
-,TRBJ2-7,14,TRBV11-2,-,TGTGCCAGCGGCTTGATACCGAGCTCCTACGAGCAGTACTTC,CASGLIPSSYEQYF